What follows are 30 T cell receptor beta chains derived from one specimen sequenced in a study of blood T cell repertoires in COVID-19. Repertoires were generated with immunoSEQ multiplex PCR, while TCRdb's copy carries only in-frame clones and drops some. The table has about 320,000 clones, 85% seen once. Sequencing was performed on PBMCs or T cells enriched from blood (not recorded which). The receptors shown here come from a woman aged 25 to 39 who had been exposed to COVID-19.

The chain uses TRBV28 and TRBJ1-5, with 8 bases that match TRBD1. Germline values: CDR1 MDHEN, CDR2 SYDVKM. This CDR3 spans 16 amino acids. After removal of 2 bases from V and 2 bases from J, the junction contained 5 bases not matched to a gene. CDR3: CASSLTGGYGNQPQHF. In nucleotides, the CDR3 is TGTGCCAGCAGTTTAACAGGGGGTTATGGCAATCAGCCCCAGCATTTT.

This chain joins TRBV3-1 (or the pseudogene TRBV3-2) and TRBJ1-6; maybe TRBD1 (5 bases). The V gene lost 4 bases and the J gene lost 6 bases, with 16 bases spanning the gap. The germline CDR1 and CDR2 sequences are LGHDT and YNNKEL (reference sequence). This CDR3 has 16 residues. The CDR3 region has the DNA TGTGCCAGCAGCCTGACTAGGGGAAGGGGTAATTCACCCCTCCACTTT. It translates to CASSLTRGRGNSPLHF.

The rearrangement links TRBV5-7 to TRBJ1-6; TRBD1 agrees at 7 bases. TRBV5-7 is given ORF status, its function remaining uncertain. CDR3 length equals 14 residues. V lost 1 base and J lost 13; bases outside the gene matches: 8. In DNA, the CDR3 is TGTGCCAGCAGCTTGACAGGGGACGGCGCCCCCCTCCACTTT. Translation gives CASSLTGDGAPLHF.

The CDR3 reads CAWSQFGEKLFF. Here the CDR3 DNA reads TGTGCCTGGAGTCAATTTGGCGAAAAACTGTTTTTT. The rearrangement joins TRBV30 to TRBJ1-4; the D is unclear. The CDR3 contains 12 residues. The germline CDR1 and CDR2 sequences are GTSNPN and SVGIG (reference sequence). Trimming removed 2 bases at V and 8 bases at J, with 9 bases between.

This chain joins TRBV30 and TRBJ2-2; possible D gene TRBD2, 6 bases. Germline-derived CDR1 and CDR2 are GTSNPN and SVGIG (reference sequence). CDR3 length: 16 residues. The V gene lost 3 bases and the J gene lost 0 bases, with 14 bases spanning the gap. The CDR3 loop reads CAWRNPGTSNTGELFF. CDR3 sequence (DNA): TGTGCCTGGAGGAACCCCGGGACTTCGAACACCGGGGAGCTGTTTTTT.

In DNA form, the CDR3 reads TGTGCCAGCAGCTTAGGGAGATATGGCTACACCTTC. Translated, it gives CASSLGRYGYTF. The V gene is TRBV7-2, the J gene TRBJ1-2; no clear D gene. This CDR3 has 12 residues. V dropped 1 base and J dropped 5 bases, with 5 bases sitting between them. Per the germline V gene, CDR1 is SGHTA and CDR2 is FQGNSA.

The rearrangement uses TRBV4-3 and TRBJ2-2, with TRBD2 as a possible D gene (6 bases). The CDR3 contains 15 residues. Trimming pared 0 bases from V and 8 bases from J, leaving 13 bases between. CDR1 LGHNA and CDR2 YSLEER come from the germline V gene. The CDR3 spells CASSQEEGLEGELFF. The CDR3 DNA follows: TGCGCCAGCAGCCAAGAGGAGGGGTTAGAGGGGGAGCTGTTTTTT.

This clone was recorded only once. The gene calls are TRBV5-1 and TRBJ2-3; 13 bases fit TRBD2. Germline CDR1 and CDR2: SGHRS and YFSETQ. Losses at the gene ends were 0 bases for V and 2 bases for J; bases not matched to a gene: 9. The length of the CDR3 is 19 residues. In DNA, the CDR3 is TGCGCCAGCAGCTTGGGTACTAGCGGGAGGGCTCTTAACACAGATACGCAGTATTTT. Residues: CASSLGTSGRALNTDTQYF.

The chain recombines TRBV9 with TRBJ1-1; D is perhaps TRBD1 (6 bases). Trimming removed 4 bases from V and 4 bases from J, with 11 bases in between. There are 13 residues in the CDR3. Germline V gene sequence: CDR1 SGDLS, CDR2 YYNGEE. The CDR3 coding sequence is TGTGCCAGCAGCCGCGGACAGTCCACTGAAGCTTTCTTT. Its translation: CASSRGQSTEAFF.

CDR3 residues: CASSHRTSGRETQYF. Here the CDR3 DNA reads TGTGCCAGCAGCCATAGGACTAGTGGGAGGGAGACCCAGTACTTC. This chain connects TRBV3-1 (or the pseudogene TRBV3-2) to TRBJ2-5, with 7 nucleotides matching TRBD2. The V and J ends lost 3 bases and 5 bases, in that order; junction bases with no gene match: 9. The germline V gene has CDR1 LGHDT and CDR2 YNNKEL (reference sequence). This CDR3 is 15 amino acids long.

V is TRBV7-2 and J is TRBJ2-7, with TRBD2 as a possible D gene (7 bases). Germline CDR1 is SGHTA and CDR2 is FQGNSA. The CDR3 is made up of 15 amino acids. V gave up 1 base and J gave up 0 bases, with 10 bases separating them. CDR3 coding DNA: TGTGCCAGCAGCTTAGAGGGGGGGAGCTCCTACGAGCAGTACTTC. The encoded protein is CASSLEGGSSYEQYF.

The gene calls are TRBV19 and TRBJ2-7; TRBD1 might be the D (5 bases). The CDR3 contains 13 residues. Trimming cost V 9 bases and J 2 bases, with 14 bases left between them. CDR1 and CDR2 (germline): LNHDA, SQIVND (reference sequence). The CDR3 DNA sequence: TGTGCCAGCCAGAGTGGGGCCACCTACGAGCAGTACTTC. It yields the protein CASQSGATYEQYF.

The chain is built from TRBV5-1 and TRBJ2-1, with 14 positions matching TRBD2. The length of the CDR3 is 15 residues. Trimming cost V 4 bases and J 10 bases; bases outside gene matches: 7. Germline V gene lookup returns CDR1 SGHRS and CDR2 YFSETQ. CDR3 in DNA: TGCGCCAGCAGCCTGGGACTAGCGGGAGTTAGCGAGCAGTTCTTC. Encoded protein: CASSLGLAGVSEQFF.

V is TRBV30 and J is TRBJ2-4; 7 nucleotides agree with TRBD2. V shed 5 bases and J 4 bases; nucleotides not matched to a gene: 5. The CDR3 is 13 residues long. Germline CDR1 is GTSNPN and CDR2 is SVGIG (reference sequence). The CDR3 reads CAWGGEGKNIQYF. CDR3 coding DNA: TGTGCCTGGGGTGGGGAGGGGAAAAACATTCAGTACTTC.

The chain has TRBV28 and TRBJ2-7; TRBD2 agrees at 7 bases. The CDR3 is 14 amino acids. Germline lookup yields CDR1 MDHEN and CDR2 SYDVKM. The trim removed 4 bases at V and 2 bases at J, leaving 5 bases unmatched. The CDR3 region is CASSSGGGAYEQYF. DNA of the CDR3: TGTGCCAGCAGTTCCGGGGGAGGGGCCTACGAGCAGTACTTC.

The CDR3 protein is CASRGQGGTEAFF. CDR3 sequence (DNA): TGTGCCAGCAGGGGACAGGGGGGCACTGAAGCTTTCTTT. The gene calls are TRBV2 and TRBJ1-1, with TRBD1 matching 11 bases. Germline loops: CDR1 SNHLY, CDR2 FYNNEI. This CDR3 is built from 13 residues. V gave up 6 bases and J gave up 4 bases; unmatched junction bases: 1.

The chain uses TRBV9 and TRBJ2-1; TRBD1 matches at 7 bases. The CDR3 spans 12 residues. CDR1 is SGDLS, CDR2 YYNGEE, per germline. V trimming: 8 bases; J trimming: 6 bases; junction bases outside the gene matches: 5. In DNA form, the CDR3 reads TGTGCCAGACTCGGGACAGCCAATGAGCAGTTCTTC. Its translation: CARLGTANEQFF.

The rearrangement links TRBV4-2 to TRBJ2-7; 7 bases line up with TRBD2. The ends lost 1 base at V and 3 bases at J; junction bases unmatched: 6. The germline V gene encodes CDR1 LGHNA and CDR2 YNFKEQ. The CDR3 runs 15 residues. The CDR3 DNA is TGTGCCAGCAGCCAAGTAGAGCGGGACGGCTACGAGCAGTACTTC. Its protein is CASSQVERDGYEQYF.

The V and J genes are TRBV5-1 and TRBJ2-1; D might be TRBD2 (6 bases). Germline lookup yields CDR1 SGHRS and CDR2 YFSETQ. V was pared by 3 bases and J by 0 bases, with 13 bases between. There are 16 residues in the CDR3. The CDR3 DNA is TGCGCCAGCAGCTCGACAGCCGGGAGCTCCTACAATGAGCAGTTCTTC. Amino acid sequence: CASSSTAGSSYNEQFF.

This sequence joins TRBV23-1 and TRBJ2-1, with 9 bases identical to TRBD1. TRBV23-1 is reported as an ORF; its role is uncertain. This CDR3 is 17 amino acids long. V was clipped by 7 bases and J by 1 base; unmatched bases: 11. CDR3 in DNA: TGCGCCAGCATCAAATGGGGACAGGGTTTTTCCTACAATGAGCAGTTCTTC. It is translated as CASIKWGQGFSYNEQFF.

The chain uses TRBV19 and TRBJ2-3; the match to TRBD2 covers 10 bases. The J segment lost 3 bases and the V segment lost 6 bases, leaving 12 bases of the junction unmatched. Germline CDR1 is LNHDA and CDR2 is SQIVND (reference sequence). This CDR3 contains 17 residues. The CDR3 coding sequence is TGTGCCAGTAGCCCCATAGAACTGACTAGCGGGACAGATACGCAGTATTTT. Translation: CASSPIELTSGTDTQYF.

The rearrangement uses TRBV5-1 and TRBJ2-7; perhaps TRBD2 as D (5 bases). CDR3 size: 15 residues. V was trimmed by 3 bases and J by 3 bases, leaving 16 bases between them. Germline loops: CDR1 SGHRS, CDR2 YFSETQ. Here the CDR3 reads CASSSTAGVDYEQYF. CDR3 coding DNA: TGCGCCAGCAGCTCCACGGCGGGTGTCGACTACGAGCAGTACTTC.

This rearrangement joins TRBV2 to TRBJ1-6, with 10 nucleotides matching TRBD1. The V segment lost 6 bases and the J segment 8 bases; nucleotides outside the gene matches: 4. CDR1 SNHLY and CDR2 FYNNEI come from the germline V gene. The CDR3 covers 14 residues. The chain's CDR3 is CASRTGTGDSPLHF. The CDR3 DNA reads TGTGCCAGCAGAACCGGGACAGGGGATTCACCCCTCCACTTT.

The V and J genes are TRBV7-9 and TRBJ1-2; 7 bases match TRBD1. Germline CDR1 and CDR2: SEHNR and FQNEAQ (reference sequence). V gave up 1 base and J gave up 8 bases; unmatched junction bases: 7. This CDR3 contains 14 residues. CDR3 residues: CASSLDEGAGGYTF. The CDR3 DNA is TGTGCCAGCAGCTTAGATGAGGGGGCGGGCGGCTACACCTTC.

The CDR3 is CASSQEGRGSNTEAFF. The CDR3 nucleotides read TGTGCCAGCAGCCAAGAGGGTAGGGGATCGAACACTGAAGCTTTCTTT. V is TRBV3-1 (or the pseudogene TRBV3-2) and J is TRBJ1-1, with D maybe TRBD1 (5 bases). Germline V gene sequence: CDR1 LGHDT, CDR2 YNNKEL (reference sequence). Trimming cost V 0 bases and J 1 base, with 12 bases left between them. This CDR3 has 16 residues.

V gene TRBV2 combines with J gene TRBJ2-1, with a tentative D call TRBD2 (6 bases). Germline lookup yields CDR1 SNHLY and CDR2 FYNNEI. CDR3 length: 15 amino acids. Trimming took 5 bases from V and 0 from J, leaving 11 bases between them. CDR3 coding DNA: TGTGCCAGCAGTAGTGCGGGAAGCTCCTACAATGAGCAGTTCTTC. Amino acids: CASSSAGSSYNEQFF. Supplemented by reference TRBV2 and TRBJ2-1, the full variable domain reads EPEVTQTPSHQVTQMGQEVILRCVPISNHLYFYWYRQILGQKVEFLVSFYNNEISEKSEIFDDQFSVERPDGSNFTLKIRSTKLEDSAMYFCASSSAGSSYNEQFFGPGTRLTVL.

The chain joins TRBV27 to TRBJ1-4; D remains unclear. CDR1 and CDR2 from the germline V gene are MNHEY and SMNVEV (reference sequence). There are 14 residues in the CDR3. The germline V and J ends were trimmed by 4 bases and 4 bases, with 10 bases remaining between them. In DNA form, the CDR3 reads TGTGCCAGCAGTTGGGCAGGTTATAATGAAAAACTGTTTTTT. Amino acid sequence: CASSWAGYNEKLFF.

The rearrangement joins TRBV4-3 to TRBJ1-2; D gene unclear. This CDR3 region has 16 residues. Trimming stripped 3 bases from V and 6 bases from J, with 20 bases between. The germline V gene has CDR1 LGHNA and CDR2 YSLEER. The CDR3 nucleotides read TGCGCCAGCAGCCAGTTCCTCGGGGAGGAAGGGAATGGCTACACCTTC. Translation gives CASSQFLGEEGNGYTF.

The rearrangement uses TRBV7-3 and TRBJ1-2; TRBD1 matches at 9 bases. CDR1 is SGHTA and CDR2 is FQGTGA in the germline V gene. V was pared by 5 bases and J by 7 bases, with 8 bases of the junction left unmatched. This CDR3 is built from 14 residues. The CDR3 bases are TGTGCCAGCAGCGCGGGACAGGGTTCAACTGGCTACACCTTC. The encoded protein is CASSAGQGSTGYTF.

This chain connects TRBV19 to TRBJ2-4, with TRBD1 identical over 9 bases. V was clipped by 5 bases and J by 8 bases; unmatched bases: 4. Per the germline V gene, CDR1 is LNHDA and CDR2 is SQIVND (reference sequence). The CDR3 covers 13 residues. The CDR3 loop reads CASSFDRGDIQYF. In DNA, the CDR3 is TGTGCCAGTAGTTTCGACAGGGGGGACATTCAGTACTTC.